This TCR beta chain is from a study of blood T cell repertoires in COVID-19. Germline CDR1 is SGHRS and CDR2 is YFSETQ. Trimming pared 1 base from V and 7 bases from J, leaving 14 bases between. The CDR3 extends over 15 amino acids. Profiled with immunoSEQ multiplex PCR; TCRdb holds only in-frame clones, not every one. Of approximately 80,000 clones listed, roughly 80% are singletons. This clone showed up just a few times. The source material was peripheral blood. This sequence originates from a human donor in a cohort sampled during active COVID-19. The chain joins TRBV5-1 to TRBJ1-4; possible D gene TRBD1, 5 bases. The CDR3 loop reads CASSLNLQGGEKLFF. DNA for the CDR3: TGCGCCAGCAGCTTGAACCTCCAGGGCGGTGAAAAACTGTTTTTT.